Each of the 19 T cell receptor beta chains below was sequenced from the same sample in a study of long-term antiretroviral therapy in people with HIV. Samples were assayed with immunoSEQ v3.0 at survey level. Clones were read by immunoSEQ multiplex PCR, and TCRdb kept only the in-frame ones, dropping some. The data contain 35,000 to 40,000 clones, roughly four fifths of them singletons. This sample comprised unsorted PBMCs, obtained 0.3 years after starting antiretroviral therapy. These receptors were collected from a young man with HIV.

This clone was observed once. The chain joins TRBV6-6 to TRBJ1-2; TRBD1 agrees at 7 bases. The CDR3 has 14 amino acids. Germline values: CDR1 MNHNY, CDR2 SVGAGI (reference sequence). Trimming took 6 bases from V and 8 from J; bases not matched to a gene: 12. CDR3 sequence: CASSRSTGVEGYTF. The DNA of the CDR3 is TGTGCCAGCAGCCGCAGCACAGGGGTGGAGGGCTACACCTTC.

The rearrangement links TRBV27 to TRBJ1-3; D gene ambiguous. Per germline, CDR1 MNHEY and CDR2 SMNVEV (reference sequence). The CDR3 consists of 14 residues. Trimming cost V 6 bases and J 0 bases, with 9 bases left between them. The CDR3 region has the DNA TGTGCCAGCAGACCGGGCCCCTCTGGAAACACCATATATTTT. Encoded protein: CASRPGPSGNTIYF.

The chain uses TRBV6-1 and TRBJ1-4, with a possible D match to TRBD1 (5 bases). Germline loops: CDR1 MNHNS, CDR2 SASEGT. With 2 bases removed from V and 0 bases from J, the gap between germline ends came to 13 bases. This CDR3 region has 17 residues. As DNA, the CDR3 is TGTGCCAGCAGTGAATGGGGGGGAAGAGCAACTAATGAAAAACTGTTTTTT. It specifies CASSEWGGRATNEKLFF.

The chain employs TRBV5-4 and TRBJ1-4; unclear D gene. Trimming pared 4 bases from V and 0 bases from J, leaving 16 bases between. Looked up from germline, CDR1 is SGHNT and CDR2 is YYREEE (reference sequence). CDR3 size: 17 residues. CDR3 in amino acids: CASSQLPSSATNEKLFF. CDR3 DNA: TGTGCCAGCAGCCAACTTCCCTCAAGTGCAACTAATGAAAAACTGTTTTTT.

This clone occurred a few times. The rearrangement links TRBV5-1 to TRBJ1-3; D gene uncertain. Trimming took 4 bases from V and 8 from J, leaving 7 bases between them. Per germline, CDR1 SGHRS and CDR2 YFSETQ. The length of the CDR3 is 11 residues. The chain's CDR3 is CASSLEDTIYF. Here the CDR3 DNA reads TGCGCCAGCAGCCTGGAGGACACCATATATTTT.

V is TRBV19 and J is TRBJ2-1; 14 bases are a match to TRBD2. The CDR3 contains 16 residues. V lost 4 bases to trimming and J lost 3 bases; unmatched junction nucleotides: 2. The germline V gene has CDR1 LNHDA and CDR2 SQIVND (reference sequence). CDR3 nucleotide sequence: TGTGCCAGTAGTAGACTAGCGGGGGGGATCTACAATGAGCAGTTCTTC. It codes for CASSRLAGGIYNEQFF.

This CDR3 reads CASSGPEGLTEQFF. CDR3 DNA sequence: TGTGCCAGCAGCGGACCAGAGGGTCTTACTGAGCAGTTCTTC. V and J are TRBV9 and TRBJ2-1, with TRBD2 as a possible D gene (5 bases). Trimming removed 3 bases at V and 9 bases at J, with 16 bases between. Germline V gene data show CDR1 as SGDLS and CDR2 as YYNGEE. The CDR3 totals 14 residues.

V gene TRBV2 combines with J gene TRBJ1-1; no clear D gene. V was shortened by 4 bases and J by 12 bases, with 12 bases between the two germline ends. Germline V gives CDR1 SNHLY, CDR2 FYNNEI. This CDR3 comprises 11 residues. The CDR3 bases are TGTGCCAGCAGTGGCGAGGGCACAACTTTCTTT. Translated, it gives CASSGEGTTFF.

This clone was found a few times. The CDR3 loop reads CASSLGRGNYGYTF. CDR3 in DNA: TGTGCCAGCAGTTTGGGGCGGGGGAACTATGGCTACACCTTC. V gene TRBV28 combines with J gene TRBJ1-2; a possible D gene is TRBD1 (5 bases). This CDR3 has 14 residues. CDR1 is MDHEN and CDR2 is SYDVKM in the germline V gene. Trimming cost V 3 bases and J 2 bases, with 10 bases left between them.

This clone was observed once. V is TRBV27 and J is TRBJ2-7, with 12 bases matching TRBD2. The germline CDR1 and CDR2 sequences are MNHEY and SMNVEV (reference sequence). V dropped 2 bases and J dropped 6; count of bases not matched to a gene: 5. CDR3 length equals 15 residues. The CDR3 DNA is TGTGCCAGCAGTTTAAGACTAGCGGGAGCCCCCGAGCAGTACTTC. The encoded protein is CASSLRLAGAPEQYF.

Of note for this clone: At one end the junction does not follow the germline gene, possibly because of a read error. This rearrangement joins TRBV19 to TRBJ1-1; D is unclear. Germline loops: CDR1 LNHDA, CDR2 SQIVND (reference sequence). CDR3 length equals 14 residues. The CDR3 spells CASSIVDLKTEAFF. CDR3 sequence (DNA): TGTGCCAGTAGTATAGTTGATCTGAAGACTGAAGCTTTCTTT.

The chain recombines TRBV7-9 with TRBJ2-5; no clear D. This CDR3 contains 14 residues. Germline loops: CDR1 SEHNR, CDR2 FQNEAQ (reference sequence). The V end was cut by 6 bases, the J end by 3 bases, with 14 bases between. CDR3 sequence: CASRNIQGKETQYF. DNA for the CDR3: TGTGCCAGCAGAAACATCCAAGGGAAAGAGACCCAGTACTTC.

The chain employs TRBV19 and TRBJ1-2; 7 bases match TRBD1. CDR3 length equals 15 residues. The germline V gene encodes CDR1 LNHDA and CDR2 SQIVND (reference sequence). Germline trimming cut 1 base from V and 2 bases from J; bases unmatched to any gene: 4. CDR3 bases: TGTGCCAGTAGTATAGGAACAGGGGCGAACTATGGCTACACCTTC. It codes for CASSIGTGANYGYTF.

This rearrangement joins TRBV4-1 to TRBJ2-7, with D perhaps matching TRBD1 (6 bases). The CDR3 sequence is 15 residues long. V dropped 0 bases and J dropped 3 bases, with 12 bases sitting between them. In germline, CDR1 is MGHRA, CDR2 YSYEKL. The CDR3 nucleotides are TGCGCCAGCAGCCAAGACGCAGGACAGTACTACGAGCAGTACTTC. It is translated as CASSQDAGQYYEQYF.

This clone was found a few times. This chain connects TRBV25-1 to TRBJ1-1; D might be TRBD1 (5 bases). Germline-derived CDR1 and CDR2 are MGHDK and SYGVNS. Trimming took off 7 bases at V and 0 bases at J, with 12 bases between the two ends. The CDR3 totals 14 residues. This CDR3 reads CASTPGQLNTEAFF. CDR3 coding DNA: TGTGCCAGCACCCCTGGACAACTGAACACTGAAGCTTTCTTT. The full variable domain, its missing parts supplied by reference TRBV25-1 and TRBJ1-1, is EADIYQTPRYLVIGTGKKITLECSQTMGHDKMYWYQQDPGMELHLIHYSYGVNSTEKGDLSSESTVSRIRTEHFPLTLESARPSHTSQYLCASTPGQLNTEAFFGQGTRLTVV.

The rearrangement joins TRBV5-1 to TRBJ2-7, with TRBD2 matching 7 bases. Germline CDR1 is SGHRS and CDR2 is YFSETQ. The CDR3 totals 15 residues. The V and J ends lost 7 bases and 0 bases, in that order; junction bases with no gene match: 10. CDR3 residues: CASSSGQAGSYEQYF. The CDR3 bases are TGCGCCAGCTCTAGCGGCCAGGCAGGCTCCTACGAGCAGTACTTC.

This clone appeared a single time. For the CDR3, the DNA is TGCAGCGTTGAAATGATAGGGGGCGGCGAAGCTTTCTTT. Translating it yields CSVEMIGGGEAFF. The chain carries TRBV29-1 and TRBJ1-1, with 7 bases lining up with TRBD1. This CDR3 region has 13 residues. The junction had 8 bases not matched to a gene; V was cut back by 2 bases and J by 8 bases. CDR1 is SQVTM, CDR2 ANQGSEA, per germline.

This chain connects TRBV6-1 to TRBJ1-5; D might be TRBD1 (6 bases). Per the germline V gene, CDR1 is MNHNS and CDR2 is SASEGT. The V end lost 3 bases, the J end lost 0 bases, and 9 bases lay between the germline ends. This CDR3 comprises 15 residues. The CDR3 sequence is CASSDWGASNQPQHF. CDR3 DNA: TGTGCCAGCAGTGATTGGGGGGCTAGCAATCAGCCCCAGCATTTT.

V usage is TRBV6-1 and J usage is TRBJ2-5; unclear D gene. This CDR3 has 15 residues. V shed 0 bases and J shed 6 bases, with 14 bases lying between them. Germline CDR1 reads MNHNS; CDR2 reads SASEGT. CDR3 bases: TGTGCCAGCAGTGAAGCGCTTCAGGCAGGACAGACCCAGTACTTC. Its protein product is CASSEALQAGQTQYF.